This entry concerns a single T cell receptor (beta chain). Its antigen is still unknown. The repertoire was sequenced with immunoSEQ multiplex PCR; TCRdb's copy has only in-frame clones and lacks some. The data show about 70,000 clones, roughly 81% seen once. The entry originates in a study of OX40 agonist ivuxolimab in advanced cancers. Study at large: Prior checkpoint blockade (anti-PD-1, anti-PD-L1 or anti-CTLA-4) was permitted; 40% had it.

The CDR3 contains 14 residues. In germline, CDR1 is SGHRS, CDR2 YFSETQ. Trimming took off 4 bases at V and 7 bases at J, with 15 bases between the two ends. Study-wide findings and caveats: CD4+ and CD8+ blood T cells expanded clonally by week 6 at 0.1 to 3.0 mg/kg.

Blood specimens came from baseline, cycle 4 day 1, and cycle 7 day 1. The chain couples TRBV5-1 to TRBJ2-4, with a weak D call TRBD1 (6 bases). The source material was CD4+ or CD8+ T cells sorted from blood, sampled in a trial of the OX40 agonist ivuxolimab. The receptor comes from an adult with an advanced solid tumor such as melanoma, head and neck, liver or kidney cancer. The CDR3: CASSANLDSNIQYF. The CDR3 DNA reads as TGCGCCAGCAGCGCCAACCTGGACAGCAACATTCAGTACTTC. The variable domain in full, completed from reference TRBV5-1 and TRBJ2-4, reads KAGVTQTPRYLIKTRGQQVTLSCSPISGHRSVSWYQQTPGQGLQFLFEYFSETQRNKGNFPGRFSGRQFSNSRSEMNVSTLELGDSALYLCASSANLDSNIQYFGAGTRLSVL.